This entry concerns a single TCR beta chain. Its antigen is not known. The data belong to a study of OX40 agonist ivuxolimab in advanced cancers. Study-level findings and limits: In the 0.1 to 3.0 mg/kg range, CD4+ and CD8+ blood T cells had expanded clonally by week 6.

Profiled with immunoSEQ multiplex PCR; TCRdb holds only in-frame clones, not every one. Here the sample spans 20,000 to 25,000 clones, more than 65% being singletons. Autoimmune disease history or systemic immunosuppression led to patients being barred. From germline, CDR1 is SGHTA and CDR2 FQGNSA. This CDR3 is 17 amino acids long. V was pared by 2 bases and J by 1 base, with 9 bases of the junction left unmatched. The sequencing here drew on CD4+ or CD8+ T cells sorted from blood, taken in a trial of the OX40 agonist ivuxolimab. The receptor comes from an adult with an advanced solid tumor such as melanoma, head and neck, liver or kidney cancer. The V call is TRBV7-2, the J call TRBJ2-7, with 9 bases that match TRBD1. The DNA of the CDR3 is TGTGCCAGCAGCTTACCCGAGACAGGGGGAGTTTCCTACGAGCAGTACTTC. It encodes CASSLPETGGVSYEQYF.